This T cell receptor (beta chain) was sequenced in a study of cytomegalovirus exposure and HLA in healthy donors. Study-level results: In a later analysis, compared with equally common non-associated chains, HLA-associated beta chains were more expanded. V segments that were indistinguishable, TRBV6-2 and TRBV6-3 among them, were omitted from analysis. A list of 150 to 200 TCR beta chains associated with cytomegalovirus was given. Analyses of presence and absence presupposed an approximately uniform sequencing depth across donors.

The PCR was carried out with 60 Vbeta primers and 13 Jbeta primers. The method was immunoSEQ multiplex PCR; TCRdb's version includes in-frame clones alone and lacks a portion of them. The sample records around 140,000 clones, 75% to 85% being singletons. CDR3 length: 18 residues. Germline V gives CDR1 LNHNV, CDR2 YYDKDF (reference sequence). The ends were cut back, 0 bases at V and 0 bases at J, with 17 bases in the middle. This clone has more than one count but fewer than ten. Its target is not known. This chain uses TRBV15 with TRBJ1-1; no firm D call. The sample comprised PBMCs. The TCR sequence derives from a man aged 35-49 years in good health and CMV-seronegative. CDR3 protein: CATSRDSAVRLLNTEAFF. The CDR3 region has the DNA TGTGCCACCAGCAGAGACTCGGCGGTGAGATTATTGAACACTGAAGCTTTCTTT.